Listed below are T cell receptor beta chains from one sample, sequenced in a study of cytomegalovirus exposure and HLA in healthy donors. Measured with immunoSEQ multiplex PCR; TCRdb has only the in-frame clones, and not every one. The sample yields 110,000 or so clones, about 68% seen once. Sequencing was done on a sample of PBMCs. All receptors derive from a woman aged 50 to 65 in good health and CMV-seropositive. The conserved cysteine and the conserved F or W are not part of the CDR3 here.

j_gene: TRBJ1-3; v_gene: TRBV15; CDR3aa: ATSPRGAGNTIY
j_gene: TRBJ1-6; v_gene: TRBV19; CDR3aa: ASTNHRAAPNSPLH
j_gene: TRBJ2-1; v_gene: TRBV9; CDR3aa: ASSFQRGGSDEQF
j_gene: TRBJ2-2; v_gene: TRBV5-1; CDR3aa: ASSYGTGTTGELF
j_gene: TRBJ2-7; v_gene: TRBV7-8; CDR3aa: ASSLGGQGYEQY
j_gene: TRBJ1-2; v_gene: TRBV11-2; CDR3aa: ASSLDLGSPNYGYT
j_gene: TRBJ2-1; v_gene: TRBV5-4; CDR3aa: ASSLYFTGTPNEQF
j_gene: TRBJ2-5; v_gene: TRBV7-2; CDR3aa: ASRSDRSQETQY
j_gene: TRBJ2-2; v_gene: TRBV7-9; CDR3aa: ASSSGTSGVFLNTGELF
j_gene: TRBJ2-7; v_gene: TRBV11-2; CDR3aa: ASSLPSGSGEQY
j_gene: TRBJ2-2; v_gene: TRBV5-4; CDR3aa: ASSPQGAFGELF
j_gene: TRBJ1-4; v_gene: TRBV18; CDR3aa: ASSPGRGLEEKLF
j_gene: TRBJ2-1; v_gene: TRBV2; CDR3aa: ASSDGSGGYNEQF
j_gene: TRBJ2-7; v_gene: TRBV9; CDR3aa: ASSYETGGSEQY
j_gene: TRBJ1-1; v_gene: TRBV5-1; CDR3aa: ASSPGQGTLNTEAF
j_gene: TRBJ2-7; v_gene: TRBV5-1; CDR3aa: ASSPSPSLAYEQY
j_gene: TRBJ2-7; v_gene: TRBV2; CDR3aa: ASKVALSSYEQY
j_gene: TRBJ2-7; v_gene: TRBV10-3; CDR3aa: AISPASGSKSEQY
j_gene: TRBJ2-5; v_gene: TRBV30; CDR3aa: ACSRIPIQETQY
j_gene: TRBJ2-7; v_gene: TRBV7-6; CDR3aa: ASSLTGGNYEQY
j_gene: TRBJ2-5; v_gene: TRBV28; CDR3aa: ASSGSPGQETQY
j_gene: TRBJ1-5; v_gene: TRBV28; CDR3aa: ASSFINQPQH
j_gene: TRBJ2-3; v_gene: TRBV23-1; CDR3aa: ASSHLLTDYTDTQY
j_gene: TRBJ1-2; v_gene: TRBV4-1; CDR3aa: ASSQAFIDRDGYT
j_gene: TRBJ2-7; v_gene: TRBV2; CDR3aa: ASRRTSGVGSYYEQY
j_gene: TRBJ2-7; v_gene: TRBV6-6; CDR3aa: ASSTQAGAYEQY
j_gene: TRBJ2-5; v_gene: TRBV19; CDR3aa: ASGTRGETQY
j_gene: TRBJ1-6; v_gene: TRBV6-1; CDR3aa: ASSVNNSPLH
j_gene: TRBJ1-2; v_gene: TRBV29-1; CDR3aa: SVDADWADGYT
j_gene: TRBJ1-5; v_gene: TRBV6-1; CDR3aa: ASREGGQPQH
j_gene: TRBJ2-3; v_gene: TRBV2; CDR3aa: ASSVTDTQY
j_gene: TRBJ2-1; v_gene: TRBV7-9; CDR3aa: ASSETGTYNEQF
j_gene: TRBJ2-7; v_gene: TRBV7-8; CDR3aa: ASSSGGLYEQY
j_gene: TRBJ1-5; v_gene: TRBV19; CDR3aa: ASSGEGSQPQH
j_gene: TRBJ2-3; v_gene: TRBV29-1; CDR3aa: SVFVAVGPDTQY
j_gene: TRBJ1-1; v_gene: TRBV30; CDR3aa: AWGTGMTEAF